Following are 10 T cell receptor beta chains from one sample sequenced in a study of T cells expressing NK-cell markers. TCRdb reanalyzed the 5' RACE reads, giving one entry per CDR3 protein sequence and no DNA. The sample totals around 550,000 distinct CDR3 sequences. Sample: blood T cells: a sorted CD56 or NKG2C T cell subset, CD4+ or CD8+ T cells, or bulk PBMC T cells (not recorded which). These receptors all stem from a man aged 18 to 29 in good health.

The chain carries TRBV5-1 and TRBJ2-3; the TRBD2 assignment by TCRdb is unverifiable without DNA. Germline-derived CDR1 and CDR2 are SGHRS and YFSETQ. This CDR3 region has 16 residues. CDR3 in amino acids: CASSLRVLGSTDTQYF.

V is TRBV6-1 and J is TRBJ1-1; TCRdb picks TRBD1, but there is no DNA to check that call. The CDR3 is made up of 14 amino acids. The germline V gene encodes CDR1 MNHNS and CDR2 SASEGT. The CDR3 loop reads CASIRKGMNTEAFF.

The chain has TRBV12-3 or TRBV12-4 and TRBJ1-4; as DNA is missing, the TRBD1 call by TCRdb cannot be tested. This CDR3 is built from 14 residues. The chain's CDR3 is CASSLLQGGEKLFF.

This sequence joins TRBV15 and TRBJ1-4; TCRdb picks TRBD1, but there is no DNA to check that call. Germline-derived CDR1 and CDR2 are LNHNV and YYDKDF (reference sequence). The CDR3 has 13 residues. The CDR3 here is CATSFGGQEKLFF.

V and J are TRBV4-2 and TRBJ2-5; TCRdb gives TRBD2 as the D gene, but with no DNA this cannot be confirmed. The length of the CDR3 is 15 residues. Germline assignment: CDR1 LGHNA and CDR2 YNFKEQ. The CDR3 protein is CASSQEGEGRETQYF.

The V and J genes are TRBV7-6 and TRBJ2-7; TCRdb's D call of TRBD2 is untestable without DNA. The CDR3 is 16 residues long. The V gene's germline CDR1 is SGHVS and CDR2 FNYEAQ. The CDR3 protein is CASSFQTSGFSYEQYF.

The rearrangement uses TRBV5-1 and TRBJ2-3. The CDR3 runs to 15 residues. The V gene's germline CDR1 is SGHRS and CDR2 YFSETQ. CDR3: CASSLATTHTDTQYF.

The genes are TRBV7-2 and TRBJ2-1; TCRdb designates TRBD1, a call that cannot be tested without DNA. The length of the CDR3 is 15 residues. Germline assignment: CDR1 SGHTA and CDR2 FQGNSA. The CDR3 reads CANPPPWGGNDEQFF.

The rearrangement uses TRBV6-5 and TRBJ1-4; TCRdb names TRBD1, which stays unverified in the absence of DNA. Germline loops: CDR1 MNHEY, CDR2 SVGAGI. This CDR3 spans 15 amino acids. Here the CDR3 reads CASSSLGQGTEKLFF.

The chain is built from TRBV7-9 and TRBJ2-7; TCRdb reports TRBD1, a call that lacks DNA to check it against. CDR1 and CDR2 (germline): SEHNR, FQNEAQ (reference sequence). This CDR3 has 14 amino acids. Here the CDR3 reads CASSLGEGVYEQYF.